This T cell receptor beta chain was obtained from a study of blood T cell repertoires in COVID-19. On the study more broadly: Researchers got acute and convalescent COVID-19 samples from the United States, Italy and Spain.

Original processing methods: The authors estimated nucleated cell counts from reference gene primer amplification. Measured with immunoSEQ multiplex PCR; TCRdb has only the in-frame clones, and not every one. The V and J calls and the clone size are those of that table, but D and trimming were determined from the DNA. The sample yields about 400,000 clones, roughly 89% seen once. Trimming left V 3 bases short and J 5 bases short, with 10 bases between. The CDR3 contains 13 residues. Germline V gives CDR1 KGHSH, CDR2 LQKENI. Participants had their cohort set by participant-reported clinical history. All recovered Cohort 3 donors got two negative PCRs, got clearance, or saw symptom resolution.

This chain joins TRBV18 and TRBJ2-5; no firm D call. Sequencing input: PBMCs or T cells enriched from blood (not recorded which). The TCR originated in a woman in her forties or fifties who had recovered from COVID-19. Here the CDR3 DNA reads TGTGCCAGCTCACCTAACGTTCGGGAGACCCAGTACTTC. Protein sequence: CASSPNVRETQYF.